This TCR beta chain is drawn from a study of blood T cell repertoires in COVID-19. Across the study: Researchers got acute and convalescent COVID-19 samples from the United States, Italy and Spain. T cells, B-cell-depleted T cells, or PBMCs provided the cDNA or gDNA that served as material.

Germline V CDR1 and CDR2: MNHEY, SMNVEV (reference sequence). With 5 bases removed from V and 5 bases from J, the gap between germline ends came to 16 bases. The CDR3 loop spans 14 amino acids. Authors' analysis steps: It was from reference gene primer amplification that nucleated cell counts were estimated. The assay was immunoSEQ multiplex PCR, and TCRdb's table has in-frame clones only and misses some. V, J and clone size are taken as reported in that table, and D and trimming were inferred from the DNA itself. The sample records 400,000 to 550,000 clones, around 89% being singletons. The source is a young woman with acute or convalescent COVID-19. Specimen: peripheral blood. The chain carries TRBV27 and TRBJ2-7, with D perhaps TRBD1 (5 bases). CDR3 in DNA: TGTGCCAGCAGTCACTGGGGCGGCCCCCACGAGCAGTACTTC. Translated, it gives CASSHWGGPHEQYF.